The clone carrying this T cell receptor (beta chain) was detected only a few times. The antigen is undetermined. Sorted populations all exceeded 95% purity. The CDR3 has 13 residues. Per the germline V gene, CDR1 is SNHLY and CDR2 is FYNNEI. V was cut by 6 bases and J by 7 bases, with 10 bases left in between. The data belong to a study of beta chain features in type 1 diabetes. Whole-study results and caveats: Sampled from patients, naive, central memory and Treg TCRB repertoires appeared more similar than those sampled from healthy donors. The cDNA sequencing approach could over-represent high-TCR-expressing cells. The VDJ junctions of type 1 diabetes patients carried fewer insertions and more deletions.

The investigators reverse transcribed all of the isolated RNA, so they sequenced expressed TCRB transcripts. This table comes from immunoSEQ multiplex PCR, and its TCRdb copy is limited to in-frame clones, with some not included. The table lists 400,000 to 500,000 clones, approximately 13% of them singletons. This receptor was obtained from a man aged 30 to 45 in good health. The sample taken for sequencing was naive CD4+ T cells from blood. This rearrangement joins TRBV2 to TRBJ1-6; weak D call: TRBD1 (6 bases). The CDR3, as DNA: TGTGCCAGCAGGATGGACAGAAATTCACCCCTCCACTTT. This codes for CASRMDRNSPLHF.